The clone carrying this T cell receptor beta chain was observed a few times. The record originates from a study of T cell clones after liver transplantation. The CDR3 is made up of 16 amino acids. Per the germline V gene, CDR1 is MGHRA and CDR2 is YSYEKL. Trimming removed 3 bases from V and 3 bases from J, with 14 bases in between. Method: immunoSEQ multiplex PCR; TCRdb's copy keeps in-frame clones and lacks some. This table holds 75,000 to 95,000 clones, 75% to 90% found once. This chain links TRBV4-1 with TRBJ1-4, with D perhaps TRBD1 (6 bases). Sequencing was performed on CD4+ T cells from blood, taken at the 22-month timepoint. The origin of this receptor is a human patient who received a liver transplant. Some T cells may possibly be graft donor cells. The CDR3 bases are TGCGCCAGCAGCCAGGCTGGTGGGGGCTCTAATGAAAAACTGTTTTTT. Translating gives CASSQAGGGSNEKLFF.